This T cell receptor (beta chain) is from a study of blood T cell repertoires in COVID-19. On the study more broadly: From the United States, Italy and Spain came samples of acute and convalescent COVID-19. In each case, the material was cDNA or gDNA derived from T cells, B-cell-depleted T cells, or PBMCs.

With 3 bases clipped from V and 2 bases from J, the junction kept 4 bases outside the gene matches. The CDR3 length is 14 residues. CDR1 is SGHAT, CDR2 FQNNGV, per germline. As originally analysed: Researchers report that nucleated cell counts were estimated from reference gene primer amplification. Sequenced by immunoSEQ multiplex PCR; TCRdb stores in-frame clones only, minus some. V, J and clone size derive from that table, while D and trimming were established from the DNA sequence. Here the sample spans a few hundred thousand clones, less than 85% being singletons. The V and J genes are TRBV11-2 and TRBJ2-7, with TRBD1 matching 7 bases. Sequencing input: peripheral blood. The clonotype originates from a woman in her late teens or twenties with acute or convalescent COVID-19. CDR3 bases: TGTGCCAGCAGCTTCCCGGGACAGACCTACGAGCAGTACTTC. This codes for CASSFPGQTYEQYF.